A selection of T cell receptor beta chains follows, all from one sample in a study of blood T cell repertoires in COVID-19. This table comes from immunoSEQ multiplex PCR, and its TCRdb copy is limited to in-frame clones, with some not included. The profile shows hundreds of thousands of clones, 65% to 90% of them singletons. The sample comprised PBMCs or T cells enriched from blood (not recorded which). Source of these receptors: a woman aged 50 to 65 with acute COVID-19. CDR3s include the opening cysteine and the closing phenylalanine or tryptophan. A D gene is named only where the DNA matches it firmly. Expanded clones get a size class; other rows say once, few or many, or leave the size out.

TRBJ1-6 TRBV7-2 . . TGTGCCAGCACTCCCGAAAGTCAAGCGGGTTCACCCCTCCACTTT CASTPESQAGSPLHF
TRBJ1-4 TRBV5-6 TRBD1 . TGTGCCAGCAGCAGCGACCAGACAGGGCGAAGAGAAAAACTGTTTTTT CASSSDQTGRREKLFF
TRBJ1-2 TRBV18 TRBD1 . TGTGCCAGCTCACCCGCGTTCGTGGGGCAGGGGGCGCACGGCTACACCTTC CASSPAFVGQGAHGYTF
TRBJ2-6 TRBV21-1 . . TGTGCCAGCAGCAAAGTGAAAGGGGGAGCTGGGGCCAACGTCCTGACTTTC CASSKVKGGAGANVLTF
TRBJ2-1 TRBV18 . . TGTGCCAGCTCACCAGTCGACTTGGGTAATGAGCAGTTCTTC CASSPVDLGNEQFF
TRBJ1-1 TRBV30 TRBD1 . TGTGCCTGGGCCGGGGGACAGGGGAACACTGAAGCTTTCTTT CAWAGGQGNTEAFF
TRBJ1-6 TRBV2 . . TGTGCCAGCAGTGACAGGCAGAACATTCAGTTTAATTCACCCCTCCACTTT CASSDRQNIQFNSPLHF
TRBJ1-1 TRBV10-3 . . TGTGCCACCGACGGGGGTGGCACTGAAGCTTTCTTT CATDGGGTEAFF
TRBJ2-3 TRBV7-3 . once TGTGCCAGCAGCCCGGGAGCCACAGATACGCAGTATTTT CASSPGATDTQYF
TRBJ2-1 TRBV19 TRBD2 . TGTGCCAGTAGTAATCTAGCGGCCCACCTTACCTACAATGAGCAGTTCTTC CASSNLAAHLTYNEQFF
TRBJ2-7 TRBV10-2 TRBD2 . TGCGCCAGCCGTCCGGCGGGGGGGCAACACGAGCAGTACTTC CASRPAGGQHEQYF
TRBJ1-2 TRBV3-1/TRBV3-2 . . TGTGCCAGCAGCCAAGAAGGACAGCTCTCTTTAAACTATGGCTACACCTTC CASSQEGQLSLNYGYTF
TRBJ1-2 TRBV5-1 TRBD1 . TGCGCCAGCAGTCCAGGGGGCCTCTATGGCTACACCTTC CASSPGGLYGYTF
TRBJ2-5 TRBV5-1 . . TGCGCCAGCAGCCCTGAAGGGGGACAGACCCAGTACTTC CASSPEGGQTQYF
TRBJ2-1 TRBV15 TRBD1 . TGTGCCACCAGCAGTGGACAGGCCAGCTCCTACAATGAGCAGTTCTTC CATSSGQASSYNEQFF
TRBJ1-3 TRBV3-1/TRBV3-2 . . TGTGCCAGCAGCCCAAGACATTCGGGGGACGGAAACACCATATATTTT CASSPRHSGDGNTIYF
TRBJ2-1 TRBV5-6 TRBD2 . TGTGCCAGCAGCTTGAGCGGGACTAGCGGGGGTGGCAATGAGCAGTTCTTC CASSLSGTSGGGNEQFF
TRBJ1-5 TRBV5-1 . . TGCGCCAGCAGCTTGGACGGGATCCAGCCCCAGCATTTT CASSLDGIQPQHF
TRBJ1-5 TRBV7-9 TRBD1 few TGTGCCAGCAGCTCTGGACAGGACAATCAGCCCCAGCATTTT CASSSGQDNQPQHF
TRBJ1-2 TRBV19 . . TGTGCCAGTAGTATTGGACAGATTGACTATGGCTACACCTTC CASSIGQIDYGYTF
TRBJ1-1 TRBV2 TRBD1 once TGTGCCAGCAGTGACCACACGGGACAGTACACTGAAGCTTTCTTT CASSDHTGQYTEAFF
TRBJ1-2 TRBV2 . once TGTGCCAGCTTCCAGGATGTTAACTATGGCTACACCTTC CASFQDVNYGYTF
TRBJ1-4 TRBV4-3 . . TGCGCCAGCAGCCAAGAGGGAGGGGGTGAAAAACTGTTTTTT CASSQEGGGEKLFF
TRBJ1-5 TRBV12-3/TRBV12-4 . once TGTGCCAGCAGTCCATTAGAGGGCCAGCCCCAGCATTTT CASSPLEGQPQHF
TRBJ2-1 TRBV7-2 TRBD2 . TGTGCCAGCAGCTCCGGGACTAGCGGTTTTAGCTCCTACAATGAGCAGTTCTTC CASSSGTSGFSSYNEQFF
TRBJ2-7 TRBV5-1 TRBD1 . TGCGCCAGCAGCGGTACCGGGACAGGGATCGAGCAGTACTTC CASSGTGTGIEQYF
TRBJ2-3 TRBV3-1/TRBV3-2 . . TGTGCCAGCAGCCGAAGCAAAGATACGCAGTATTTT CASSRSKDTQYF
TRBJ1-2 TRBV6-5 . few TGTGCCAGCAGTTCGTCCAGGGGAATAGGTGGCTACACCTTC CASSSSRGIGGYTF
TRBJ2-7 TRBV21-1 . . TGTGCCAGCAGCAAACTGGGAATACGGACTAGCGGGGGGAATAGCTCCTACGAGCAGTACTTC CASSKLGIRTSGGNSSYEQYF
TRBJ1-6 TRBV27 TRBD1 . TGTGCCAGCAGTTTAAGGGGGGGTGACAGGGGAAATTCACCCCTCCACTTT CASSLRGGDRGNSPLHF
TRBJ1-2 TRBV5-6 . . TGTGCCAGCAGCCATGACAGAAACTATGGCTACACCTTC CASSHDRNYGYTF
TRBJ2-5 TRBV6-1 TRBD2 . TGTGCCAGCAGTGAATTTGGACTAGCGGGGGGCCCTCAAGAGACCCAGTACTTC CASSEFGLAGGPQETQYF
TRBJ1-4 TRBV6-6 . . TGTGCCAGCGGCGTTGACAGTGGGTATGAAAAACTGTTTTTT CASGVDSGYEKLFF
TRBJ1-2 TRBV4-1 TRBD1 . TGCGCCAGCAGCCAAAGGGGGACAGGGAGGGGCTCGGCCTATGGCTACACCTTC CASSQRGTGRGSAYGYTF
TRBJ1-1 TRBV9 TRBD1 few TGTGCCAGCAGCGTCAGTCCCCGGGACAGGGGGCGCGGCACTGAAGCTTTCTTT CASSVSPRDRGRGTEAFF
TRBJ1-1 TRBV5-1 . . TGCGCCAGCAGCTTTCAGACAAACACTGAAGCTTTCTTT CASSFQTNTEAFF
TRBJ1-3 TRBV6-2/TRBV6-3 TRBD1 few TGTGCCAGCAGTTACGGGACAGTGCCCTCTGGAAACACCATATATTTT CASSYGTVPSGNTIYF
TRBJ2-3 TRBV4-1 TRBD1 . TGCGCCAGCAGCCAAGAAAGGGACAGGGATACGCAGTATTTT CASSQERDRDTQYF
TRBJ1-2 TRBV30 TRBD1 . TGTGCCTGGAGTCCCGGGACAGGCCCTTATGGCTACACCTTC CAWSPGTGPYGYTF
TRBJ2-3 TRBV20-1 . . TGCAGTGTAAGTCTGGAGGATACGCAGTATTTT CSVSLEDTQYF
TRBJ1-2 TRBV30 TRBD1 . TGTGCCTGGAGTGTAGGGGACAGGGGGTATGGCTACACCTTC CAWSVGDRGYGYTF
TRBJ2-2 TRBV6-5 . . TGTGCCACCAACAGGGATACCACCGGGGAGCTGTTTTTT CATNRDTTGELFF
TRBJ1-3 TRBV6-5 TRBD1 . TGTGCCAGCAGTCGGGACAGGGGGTTAGGAAACACCATATATTTT CASSRDRGLGNTIYF
TRBJ2-7 TRBV7-8 TRBD1 . TGTGCCAGCAGGAGTCACAGGGGGAGAAATTCCTACGAGCAGTACTTC CASRSHRGRNSYEQYF
TRBJ2-4 TRBV19 . . TGTGCCAGTAGTATAGGCTCTCAGGCACTAGCCAAAAACATTCAGTACTTC CASSIGSQALAKNIQYF
TRBJ1-1 TRBV7-3 . few TGTGCCAGCAGCTTCCAGGGGAGGGACACTGAAGCTTTCTTT CASSFQGRDTEAFF
TRBJ2-1 TRBV19 . . TGTGCCAGTACCCGAGGAGAATCCTACAATGAGCAGTTCTTC CASTRGESYNEQFF
TRBJ1-5 TRBV21-1 . few TGTGCCAGCAGCAAAGCGGGCGGGAATCAGCCCCAGCATTTT CASSKAGGNQPQHF
TRBJ2-3 TRBV10-3 . . TGTGCCATCAGTGAGTCTCGGGATACGCAGTATTTT CAISESRDTQYF
TRBJ2-6 TRBV28 . . TGTGCCAGCGGCCCTTGGGGAGGCGCTGGGGCCAACGTCCTGACTTTC CASGPWGGAGANVLTF
TRBJ2-6 TRBV30 . . TGTGCCTGGAGTGTAAGGAGCTCTGGGGCCAACGTCCTGACTTTC CAWSVRSSGANVLTF
TRBJ1-5 TRBV6-2/TRBV6-3 TRBD1 . TGTGCCAGCAGTACGACCGCCGGGACAGGGGCCAATCAGCCCCAGCATTTT CASSTTAGTGANQPQHF
TRBJ1-5 TRBV14 . . TGTGCCAGCAGCCCGGGGGGCAATCAGCCCCAGCATTTT CASSPGGNQPQHF
TRBJ1-2 TRBV30 . . TGTGCCTGGAGTACAGGGTCGGCCTATGGCTACACCTTC CAWSTGSAYGYTF